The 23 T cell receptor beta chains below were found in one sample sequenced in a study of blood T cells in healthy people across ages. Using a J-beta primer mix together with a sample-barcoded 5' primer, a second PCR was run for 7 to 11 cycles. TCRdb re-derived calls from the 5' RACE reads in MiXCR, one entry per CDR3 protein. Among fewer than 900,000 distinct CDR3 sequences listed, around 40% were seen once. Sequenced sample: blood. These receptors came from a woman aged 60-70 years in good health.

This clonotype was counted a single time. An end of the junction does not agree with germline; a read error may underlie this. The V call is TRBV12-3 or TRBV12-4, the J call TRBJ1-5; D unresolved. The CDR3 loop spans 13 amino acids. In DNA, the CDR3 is TGTGTCAGCAGTTTCGCGGGCAATCAGCCCCAGCATTTT. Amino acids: CVSSFAGNQPQHF.

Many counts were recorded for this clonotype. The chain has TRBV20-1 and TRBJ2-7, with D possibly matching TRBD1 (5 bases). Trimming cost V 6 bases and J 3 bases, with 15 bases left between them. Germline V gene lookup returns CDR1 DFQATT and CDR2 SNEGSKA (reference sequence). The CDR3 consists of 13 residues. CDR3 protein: CSALESGIYEQYF. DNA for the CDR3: TGCAGTGCCCTAGAATCAGGGATCTACGAGCAGTACTTC.

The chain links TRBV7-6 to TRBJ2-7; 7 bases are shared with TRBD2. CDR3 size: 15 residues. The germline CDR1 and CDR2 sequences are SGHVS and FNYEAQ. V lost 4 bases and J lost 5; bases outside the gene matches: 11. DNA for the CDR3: TGTGCCAGCAGCTCGATGGGGGGGGGACGGGACGAGCAGTACTTC. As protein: CASSSMGGGRDEQYF.

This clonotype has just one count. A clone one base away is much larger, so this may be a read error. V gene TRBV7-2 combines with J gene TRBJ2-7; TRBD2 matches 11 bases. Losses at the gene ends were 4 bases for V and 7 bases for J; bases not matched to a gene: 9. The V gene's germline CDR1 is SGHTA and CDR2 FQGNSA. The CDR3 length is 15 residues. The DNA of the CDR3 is TGTGCCAGCAGCTGGCTAGCGGGAGGAGGAGATGAGCAGTACTTC. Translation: CASSWLAGGGDEQYF.

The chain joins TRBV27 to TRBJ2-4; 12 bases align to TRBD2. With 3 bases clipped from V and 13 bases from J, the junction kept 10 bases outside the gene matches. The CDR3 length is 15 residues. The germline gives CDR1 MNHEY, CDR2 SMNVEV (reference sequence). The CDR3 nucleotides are TGTGCCAGCAGTTTCCCTAGCGGGGGGGTCCGGGAGCAGTACTTC. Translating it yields CASSFPSGGVREQYF.

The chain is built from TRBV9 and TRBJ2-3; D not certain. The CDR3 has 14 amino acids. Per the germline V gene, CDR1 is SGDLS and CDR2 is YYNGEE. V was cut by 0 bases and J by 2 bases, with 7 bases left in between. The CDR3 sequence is CASSVAPVTDTQYF. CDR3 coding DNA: TGTGCCAGCAGCGTAGCACCAGTCACAGATACGCAGTATTTT.

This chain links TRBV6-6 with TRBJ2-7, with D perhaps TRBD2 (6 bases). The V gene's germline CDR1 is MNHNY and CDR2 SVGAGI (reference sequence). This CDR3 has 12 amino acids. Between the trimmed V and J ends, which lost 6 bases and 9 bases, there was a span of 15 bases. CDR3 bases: TGTGCCAGCAGCAACAGAATCGGGGGGCAGTACTTC. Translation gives CASSNRIGGQYF.

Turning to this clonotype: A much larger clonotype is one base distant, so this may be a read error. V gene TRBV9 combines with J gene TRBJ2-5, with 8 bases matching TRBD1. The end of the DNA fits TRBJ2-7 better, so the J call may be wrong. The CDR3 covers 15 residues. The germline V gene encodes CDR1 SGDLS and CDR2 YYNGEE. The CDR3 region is CASSAGGTGRNEQYF. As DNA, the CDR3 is TGTGCCAGCAGCGCCGGTGGGACAGGAAGGAACGAGCAGTACTTC.

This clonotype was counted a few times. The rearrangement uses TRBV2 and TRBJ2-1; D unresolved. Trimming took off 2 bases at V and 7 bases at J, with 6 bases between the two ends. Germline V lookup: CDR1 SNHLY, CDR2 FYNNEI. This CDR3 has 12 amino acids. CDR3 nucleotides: TGTGCCAGCAGTGAAAATACGAATGAGCAGTTCTTC. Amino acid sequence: CASSENTNEQFF.

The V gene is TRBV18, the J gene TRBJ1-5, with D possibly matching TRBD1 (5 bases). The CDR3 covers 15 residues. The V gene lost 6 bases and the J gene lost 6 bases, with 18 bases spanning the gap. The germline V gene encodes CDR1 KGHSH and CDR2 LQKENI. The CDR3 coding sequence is TGTGCCAGCTCCCTACAGGAGAGGGATGGTCAGCCCCAGCATTTT. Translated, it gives CASSLQERDGQPQHF.

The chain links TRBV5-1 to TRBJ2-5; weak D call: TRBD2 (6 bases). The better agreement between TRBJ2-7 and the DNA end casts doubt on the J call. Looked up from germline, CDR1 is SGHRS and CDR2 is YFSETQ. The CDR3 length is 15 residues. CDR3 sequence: CASSPGGTPTYEQYF. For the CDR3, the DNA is TGCGCCAGCAGCCCAGGAGGGACGCCAACCTACGAGCAGTACTTC.

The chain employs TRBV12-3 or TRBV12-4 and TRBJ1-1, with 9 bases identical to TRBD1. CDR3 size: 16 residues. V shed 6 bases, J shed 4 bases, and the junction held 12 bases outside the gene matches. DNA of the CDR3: TGTGCCAGCAGCGCCCCGGACAGGGGCCATGTCACTGAAGCTTTCTTT. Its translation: CASSAPDRGHVTEAFF.

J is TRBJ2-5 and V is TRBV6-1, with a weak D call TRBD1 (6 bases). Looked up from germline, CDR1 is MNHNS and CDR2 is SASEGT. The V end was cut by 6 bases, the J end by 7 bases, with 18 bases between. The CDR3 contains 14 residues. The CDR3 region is CASRYEGHRGTQYF. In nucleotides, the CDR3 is TGTGCCAGCAGATACGAGGGACATAGGGGGACCCAGTACTTC.

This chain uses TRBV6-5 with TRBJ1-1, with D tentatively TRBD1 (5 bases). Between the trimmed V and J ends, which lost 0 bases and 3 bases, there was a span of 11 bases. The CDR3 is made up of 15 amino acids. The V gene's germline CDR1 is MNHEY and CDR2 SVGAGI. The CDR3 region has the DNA TGTGCCAGCAGTTACTCGGGGGAGGTGGACACTGAAGCTTTCTTT. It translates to CASSYSGEVDTEAFF.

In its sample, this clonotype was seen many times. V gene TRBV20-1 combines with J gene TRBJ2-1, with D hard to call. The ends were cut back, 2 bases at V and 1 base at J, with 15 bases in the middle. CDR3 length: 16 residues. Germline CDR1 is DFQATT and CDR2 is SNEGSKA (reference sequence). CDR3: CSARTLSVGSYNEQFF. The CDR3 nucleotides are TGCAGTGCTAGAACCCTTTCCGTGGGGTCCTACAATGAGCAGTTCTTC.

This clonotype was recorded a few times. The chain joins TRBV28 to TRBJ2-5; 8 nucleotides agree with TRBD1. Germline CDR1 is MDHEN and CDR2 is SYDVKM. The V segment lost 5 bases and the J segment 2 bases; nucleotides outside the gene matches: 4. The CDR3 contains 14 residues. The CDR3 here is CASSTRTGQETQYF. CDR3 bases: TGTGCCAGCAGTACCCGGACAGGGCAAGAGACCCAGTACTTC.

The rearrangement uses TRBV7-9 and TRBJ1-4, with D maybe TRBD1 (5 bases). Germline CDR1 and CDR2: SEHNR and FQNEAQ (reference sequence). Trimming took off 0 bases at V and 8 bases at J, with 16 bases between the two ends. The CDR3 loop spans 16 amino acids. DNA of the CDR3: TGTGCCAGCAGCTTAGCGCTTGGCAGGGTGTGGGAAAAACTGTTTTTT. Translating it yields CASSLALGRVWEKLFF.

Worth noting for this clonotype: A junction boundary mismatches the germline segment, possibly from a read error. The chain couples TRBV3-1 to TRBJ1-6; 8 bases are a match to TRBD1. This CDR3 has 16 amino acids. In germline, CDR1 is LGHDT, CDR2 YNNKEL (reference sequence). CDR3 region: CASSNPWDRNNSPPHF. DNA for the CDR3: TGTGCCAGCAGCAACCCCTGGGACAGGAATAATTCACCCCCCCACTTT.

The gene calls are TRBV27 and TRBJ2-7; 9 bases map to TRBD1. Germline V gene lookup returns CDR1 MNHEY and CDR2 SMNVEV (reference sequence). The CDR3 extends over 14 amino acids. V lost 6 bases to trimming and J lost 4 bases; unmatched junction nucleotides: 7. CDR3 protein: CASRSPGQGYEQYF. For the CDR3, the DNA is TGTGCCAGCAGGTCCCCGGGACAGGGTTACGAGCAGTACTTC.

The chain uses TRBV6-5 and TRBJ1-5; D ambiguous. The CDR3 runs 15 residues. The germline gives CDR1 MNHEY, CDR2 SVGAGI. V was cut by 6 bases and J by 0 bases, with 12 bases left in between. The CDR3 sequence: CASRVGSLSNQPQHF. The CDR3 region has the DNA TGTGCCAGCAGGGTCGGTTCCCTTAGCAATCAGCCCCAGCATTTT.

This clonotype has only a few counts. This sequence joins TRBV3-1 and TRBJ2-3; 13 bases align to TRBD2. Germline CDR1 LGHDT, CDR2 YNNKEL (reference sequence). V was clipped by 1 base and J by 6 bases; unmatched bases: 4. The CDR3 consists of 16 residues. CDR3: CASSQGTSGGSDTQYF. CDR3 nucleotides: TGTGCCAGCAGCCAAGGGACTAGCGGGGGATCGGATACGCAGTATTTT.

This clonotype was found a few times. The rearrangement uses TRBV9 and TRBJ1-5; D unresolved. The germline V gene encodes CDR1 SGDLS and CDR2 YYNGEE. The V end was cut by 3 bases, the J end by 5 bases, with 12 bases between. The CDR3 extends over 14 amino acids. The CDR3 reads CASSAALGDQPQHF. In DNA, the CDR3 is TGTGCCAGCAGCGCGGCTCTTGGGGATCAGCCCCAGCATTTT. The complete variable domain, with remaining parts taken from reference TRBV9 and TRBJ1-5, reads DSGVTQTPKHLITATGQRVTLRCSPRSGDLSVYWYQQSLDQGLQFLIQYYNGEERAKGNILERFSAQQFPDLHSELNLSSLELGDSALYFCASSAALGDQPQHFGDGTRLSIL.

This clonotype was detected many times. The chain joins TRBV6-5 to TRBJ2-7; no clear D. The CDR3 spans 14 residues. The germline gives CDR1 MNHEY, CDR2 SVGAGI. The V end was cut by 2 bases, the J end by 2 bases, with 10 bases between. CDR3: CASSYNGLPYEQYF. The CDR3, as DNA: TGTGCCAGCAGTTACAACGGGCTCCCCTACGAGCAGTACTTC.